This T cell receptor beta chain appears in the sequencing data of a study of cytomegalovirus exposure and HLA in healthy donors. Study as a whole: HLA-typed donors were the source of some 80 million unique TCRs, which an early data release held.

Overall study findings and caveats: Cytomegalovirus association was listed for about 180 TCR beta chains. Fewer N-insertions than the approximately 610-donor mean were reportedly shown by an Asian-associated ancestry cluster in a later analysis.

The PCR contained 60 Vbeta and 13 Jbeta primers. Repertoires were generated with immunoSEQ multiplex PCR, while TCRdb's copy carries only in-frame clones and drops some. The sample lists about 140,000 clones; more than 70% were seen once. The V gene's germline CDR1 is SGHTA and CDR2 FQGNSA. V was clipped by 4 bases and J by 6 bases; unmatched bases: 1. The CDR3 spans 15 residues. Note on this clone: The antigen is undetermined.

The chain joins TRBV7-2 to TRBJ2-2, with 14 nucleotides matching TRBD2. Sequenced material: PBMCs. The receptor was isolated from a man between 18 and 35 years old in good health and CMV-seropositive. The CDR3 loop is CASSSGLAGAGELFF. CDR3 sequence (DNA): TGTGCCAGCAGCTCGGGACTAGCGGGGGCCGGGGAGCTGTTTTTT.